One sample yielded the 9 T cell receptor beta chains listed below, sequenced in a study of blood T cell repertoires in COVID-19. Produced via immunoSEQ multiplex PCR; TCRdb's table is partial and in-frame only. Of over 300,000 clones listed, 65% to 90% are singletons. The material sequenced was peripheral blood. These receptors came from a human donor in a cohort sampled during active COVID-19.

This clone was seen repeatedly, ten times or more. This CDR3 is CAWSVFAGDGNEQFF. The CDR3 nucleotides read TGTGCCTGGAGTGTATTCGCGGGGGACGGCAATGAGCAGTTCTTC. V usage is TRBV30 and J usage is TRBJ2-1; TRBD2 aligns across 7 bases. This CDR3 is 15 amino acids long. J gave up 6 bases and V 0 bases, and 8 bases lay outside the gene matches. Germline V gives CDR1 GTSNPN, CDR2 SVGIG (reference sequence).

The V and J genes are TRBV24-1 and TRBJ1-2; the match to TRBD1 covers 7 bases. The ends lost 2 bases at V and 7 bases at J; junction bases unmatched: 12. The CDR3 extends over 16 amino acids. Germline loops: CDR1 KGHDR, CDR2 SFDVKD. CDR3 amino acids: CATSDSPGGGEVGYTF. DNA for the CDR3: TGTGCCACCAGTGATTCCCCAGGGGGTGGGGAAGTTGGCTACACCTTC.

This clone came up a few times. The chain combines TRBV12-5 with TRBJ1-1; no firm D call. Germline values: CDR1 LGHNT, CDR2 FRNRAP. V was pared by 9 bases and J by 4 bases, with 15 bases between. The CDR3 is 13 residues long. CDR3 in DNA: TGTGCTAGCACCGTTGGACTGGGCACTGAAGCTTTCTTT. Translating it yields CASTVGLGTEAFF.

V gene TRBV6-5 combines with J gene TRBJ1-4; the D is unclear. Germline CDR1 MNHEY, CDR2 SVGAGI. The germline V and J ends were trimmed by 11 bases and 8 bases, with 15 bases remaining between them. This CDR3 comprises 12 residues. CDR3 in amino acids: CASEEAGEKLFF. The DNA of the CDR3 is TGTGCCTCCGAGGAGGCGGGGGAAAAACTGTTTTTT.

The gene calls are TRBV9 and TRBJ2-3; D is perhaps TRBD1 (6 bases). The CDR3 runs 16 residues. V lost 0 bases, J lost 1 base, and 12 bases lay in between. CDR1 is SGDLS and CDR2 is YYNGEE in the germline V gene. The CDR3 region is CASSVARGQRTDTQYF. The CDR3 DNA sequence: TGTGCCAGCAGCGTAGCTCGGGGACAACGCACAGATACGCAGTATTTT.

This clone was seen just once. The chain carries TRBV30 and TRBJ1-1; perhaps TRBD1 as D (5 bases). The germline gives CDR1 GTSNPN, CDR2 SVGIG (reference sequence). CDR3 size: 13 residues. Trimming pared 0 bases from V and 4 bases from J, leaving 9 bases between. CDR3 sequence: CAWSVSGSTEAFF. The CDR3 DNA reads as TGTGCCTGGAGTGTTTCAGGGTCCACTGAAGCTTTCTTT.

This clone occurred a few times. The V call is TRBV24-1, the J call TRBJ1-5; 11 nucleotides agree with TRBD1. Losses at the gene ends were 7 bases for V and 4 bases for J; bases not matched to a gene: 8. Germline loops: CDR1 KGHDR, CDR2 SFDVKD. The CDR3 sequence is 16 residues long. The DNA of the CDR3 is TGTGCCACCAGCGGGGGACAGGGGGACCTAAATCAGCCCCAGCATTTT. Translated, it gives CATSGGQGDLNQPQHF.

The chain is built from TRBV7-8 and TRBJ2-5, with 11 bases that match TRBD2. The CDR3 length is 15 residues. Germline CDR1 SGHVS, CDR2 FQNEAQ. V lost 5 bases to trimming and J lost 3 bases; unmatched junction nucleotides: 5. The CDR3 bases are TGTGCCAGCAGCAGACCGACTAGCGGGGAAGAGACCCAGTACTTC. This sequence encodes CASSRPTSGEETQYF.

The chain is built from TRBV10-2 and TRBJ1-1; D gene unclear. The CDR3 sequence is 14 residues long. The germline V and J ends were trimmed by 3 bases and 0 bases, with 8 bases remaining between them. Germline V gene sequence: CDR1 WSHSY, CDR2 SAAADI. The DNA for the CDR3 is TGCGCCAGCAGTGAAATAGTCCTGAACACTGAAGCTTTCTTT. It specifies CASSEIVLNTEAFF.